This T cell receptor (beta chain) was identified in a study of cytomegalovirus exposure and HLA in healthy donors. Study-wide results and caveats: Most TCR sequences proved rare, with some public TCRs found in many donors.

Method: immunoSEQ multiplex PCR; TCRdb's copy keeps in-frame clones and lacks some. The sample lists roughly 80,000 clones, nearly 95% occurring once. Comment on this clone: Its antigen is undetermined.

The sequence came from a woman between 18 and 30 years old in good health and CMV-seronegative. The sequenced sample was PBMCs.

The CDR3 protein is CASSQEHRGNIQYF. Here the CDR3 DNA reads TGCGCCAGCAGCCAAGAACACAGGGGGAACATTCAGTACTTC. J is TRBJ2-4 and V is TRBV4-3; 8 nucleotides agree with TRBD1. V shed 0 bases and J 7 bases; nucleotides not matched to a gene: 2. Germline assignment: CDR1 LGHNA and CDR2 YSLEER. This CDR3 has 14 residues.